This T cell receptor (beta chain) was retrieved from a study of blood T cell repertoires in COVID-19. Across the whole study: The United States, Italy and Spain were the sources of the acute and convalescent COVID-19 samples. PBMCs, B-cell-depleted T cells, or T cells were the source of the cDNA or gDNA that made up the material.

In the authors' methods: Estimation of nucleated cell counts relied on the amplification of reference gene primers. Profiling relied on immunoSEQ multiplex PCR, and the TCRdb table lists in-frame clones only, not all of them. The V and J calls and clone size are taken from that table; D and trimming were inferred from the DNA. The sample holds approximately 250,000 clones, around 83% seen once. Deletions cut 4 bases from V and 0 bases from J, with 13 bases between. The CDR3 covers 17 residues. Per the germline V gene, CDR1 is MGHRA and CDR2 is YSYEKL. The sequenced sample consisted of peripheral blood. This receptor was obtained from a woman in her forties who had recovered from COVID-19. V is TRBV4-1 and J is TRBJ2-6; a possible D gene is TRBD1 (6 bases). DNA of the CDR3: TGCGCCAGCAGCCGCGACAGGCGAAACTCTGGGGCCAACGTCCTGACTTTC. Its protein is CASSRDRRNSGANVLTF.